The TCR beta chain described here comes from a study of T cell responses to AZD1222 COVID-19 vaccine. There are 13 residues in the CDR3. The V and J ends lost 5 bases and 5 bases, in that order; junction bases with no gene match: 5. Germline assignment: CDR1 GTSNPN and CDR2 SVGIG (reference sequence). Overall study results and limits: The study sampled repertoires only after the peak T cell response. Only a handful of AZD1222 recipients, several in all, had baseline seropositivity. The sample set comprised mostly white British donors with more females, and clonal diversity was possibly underestimated.

The repertoire was sequenced with immunoSEQ multiplex PCR; TCRdb's copy has only in-frame clones and lacks some. The sample lists over 150,000 clones; 88% were seen once. In regard to this clone: Its cognate antigen is unknown.

Second-dose intervals near 4 or 12 weeks were combined. The material sequenced was peripheral blood, taken 28 days after the second AZD1222 dose. The V gene is TRBV30, the J gene TRBJ2-3, with 9 bases aligning to TRBD2. The sequence was obtained from an adult who received the AZD1222 COVID-19 vaccine. The CDR3 coding sequence is TGTGCCTGGGGGGCTAGCGGGGTAGATACGCAGTATTTT. This sequence encodes CAWGASGVDTQYF.